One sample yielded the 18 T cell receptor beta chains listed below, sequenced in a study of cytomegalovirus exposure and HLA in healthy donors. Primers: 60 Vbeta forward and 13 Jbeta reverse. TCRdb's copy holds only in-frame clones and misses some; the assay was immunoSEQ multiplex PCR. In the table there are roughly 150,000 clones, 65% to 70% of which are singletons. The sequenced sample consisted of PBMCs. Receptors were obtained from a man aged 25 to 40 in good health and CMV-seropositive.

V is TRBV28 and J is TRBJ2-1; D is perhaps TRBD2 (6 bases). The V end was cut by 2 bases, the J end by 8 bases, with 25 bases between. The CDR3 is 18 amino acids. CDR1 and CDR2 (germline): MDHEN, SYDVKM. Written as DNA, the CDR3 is TGTGCCAGCAGTTTACCGCCGGAGGAGGGAGAGGTGACCGATGAGCAGTTCTTC. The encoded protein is CASSLPPEEGEVTDEQFF.

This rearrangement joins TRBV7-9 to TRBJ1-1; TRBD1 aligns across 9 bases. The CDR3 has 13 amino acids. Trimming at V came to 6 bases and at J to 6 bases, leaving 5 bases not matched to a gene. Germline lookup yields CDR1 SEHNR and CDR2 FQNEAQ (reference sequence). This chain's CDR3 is CASRYTGGSEAFF. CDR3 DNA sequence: TGTGCCAGCAGATACACAGGGGGCTCTGAAGCTTTCTTT.

CDR3 residues: CASGLTGVNGYTF. The CDR3 nucleotides are TGTGCCAGCGGCTTAACAGGGGTAAATGGCTACACCTTC. The chain combines TRBV25-1 with TRBJ1-2, with 7 bases matching TRBD1. CDR3 length equals 13 residues. Germline V lookup: CDR1 MGHDK, CDR2 SYGVNS. V shed 8 bases and J 6 bases; nucleotides not matched to a gene: 9.

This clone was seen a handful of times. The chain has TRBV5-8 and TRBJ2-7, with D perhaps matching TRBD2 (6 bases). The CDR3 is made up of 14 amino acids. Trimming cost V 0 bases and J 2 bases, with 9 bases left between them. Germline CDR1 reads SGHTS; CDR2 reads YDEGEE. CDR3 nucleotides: TGTGCCAGCAGCTTGGAGGACTACACCTACGAGCAGTACTTC. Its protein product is CASSLEDYTYEQYF.

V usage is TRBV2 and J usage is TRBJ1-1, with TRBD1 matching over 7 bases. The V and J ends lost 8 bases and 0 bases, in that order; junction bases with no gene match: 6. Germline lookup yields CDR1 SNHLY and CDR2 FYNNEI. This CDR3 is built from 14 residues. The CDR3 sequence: CASLVGQLNTEAFF. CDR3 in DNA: TGTGCCAGCCTCGTGGGACAGTTGAACACTGAAGCTTTCTTT.

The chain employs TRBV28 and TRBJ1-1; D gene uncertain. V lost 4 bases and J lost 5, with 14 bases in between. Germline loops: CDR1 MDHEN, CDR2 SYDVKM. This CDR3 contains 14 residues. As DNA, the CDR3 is TGTGCCAGCAGTTCGGCTGAAGGAGGGACTGAAGCTTTCTTT. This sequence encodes CASSSAEGGTEAFF.

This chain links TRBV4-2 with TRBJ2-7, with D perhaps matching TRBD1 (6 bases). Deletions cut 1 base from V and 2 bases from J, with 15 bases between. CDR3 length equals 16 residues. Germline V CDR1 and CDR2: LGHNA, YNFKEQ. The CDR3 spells CASSQAGQLTTYEQYF. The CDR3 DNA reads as TGTGCCAGCAGCCAAGCAGGACAGCTAACGACCTACGAGCAGTACTTC.

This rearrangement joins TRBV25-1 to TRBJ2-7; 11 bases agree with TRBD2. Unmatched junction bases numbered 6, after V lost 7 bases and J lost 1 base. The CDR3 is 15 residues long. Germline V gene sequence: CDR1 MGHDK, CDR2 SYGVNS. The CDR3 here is CASKPSGRTSYEQYF. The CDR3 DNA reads TGTGCCAGCAAACCTAGCGGGAGGACTTCCTACGAGCAGTACTTC.

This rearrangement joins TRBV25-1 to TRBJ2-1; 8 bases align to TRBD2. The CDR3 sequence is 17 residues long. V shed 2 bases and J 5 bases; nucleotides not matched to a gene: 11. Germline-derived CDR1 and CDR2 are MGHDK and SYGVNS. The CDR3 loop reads CASSEALQAGANNEQFF. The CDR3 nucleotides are TGTGCCAGCAGTGAAGCTCTCCAAGCGGGAGCGAACAATGAGCAGTTCTTC.

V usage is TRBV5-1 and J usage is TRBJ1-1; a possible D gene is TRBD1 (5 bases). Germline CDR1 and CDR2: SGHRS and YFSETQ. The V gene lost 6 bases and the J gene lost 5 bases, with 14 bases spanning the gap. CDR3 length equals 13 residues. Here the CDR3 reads CASTPGQGTEAFF. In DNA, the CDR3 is TGCGCCAGCACCCCAGGTCAGGGAACTGAAGCTTTCTTT.

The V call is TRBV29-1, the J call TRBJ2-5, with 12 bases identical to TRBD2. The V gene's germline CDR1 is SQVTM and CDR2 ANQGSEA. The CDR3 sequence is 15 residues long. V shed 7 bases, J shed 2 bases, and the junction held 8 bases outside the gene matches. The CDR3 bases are TGCAGCGAATTATTGGGACTAGCGGGTCAAGAGACCCAGTACTTC. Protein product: CSELLGLAGQETQYF.

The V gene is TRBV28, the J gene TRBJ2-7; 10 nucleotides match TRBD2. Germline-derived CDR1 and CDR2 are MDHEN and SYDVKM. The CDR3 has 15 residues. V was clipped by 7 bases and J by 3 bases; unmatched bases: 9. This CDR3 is CASTRGGLAYYEQYF. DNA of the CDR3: TGTGCCAGCACCCGTGGGGGACTAGCGTACTACGAGCAGTACTTC.

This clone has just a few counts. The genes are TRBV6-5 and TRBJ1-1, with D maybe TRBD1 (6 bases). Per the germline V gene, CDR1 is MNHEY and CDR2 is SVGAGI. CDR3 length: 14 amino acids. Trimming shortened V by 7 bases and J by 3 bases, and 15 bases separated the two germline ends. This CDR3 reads CASTPTGFYTEAFF. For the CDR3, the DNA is TGTGCCAGCACCCCAACAGGGTTCTACACTGAAGCTTTCTTT.

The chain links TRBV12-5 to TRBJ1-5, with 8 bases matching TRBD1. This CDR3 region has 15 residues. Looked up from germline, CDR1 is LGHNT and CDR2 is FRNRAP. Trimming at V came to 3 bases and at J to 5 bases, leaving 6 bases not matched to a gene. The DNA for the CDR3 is TGTGCTAGTGGTTTAGGACAGGGCGAATATCAGCCCCAGCATTTT. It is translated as CASGLGQGEYQPQHF.

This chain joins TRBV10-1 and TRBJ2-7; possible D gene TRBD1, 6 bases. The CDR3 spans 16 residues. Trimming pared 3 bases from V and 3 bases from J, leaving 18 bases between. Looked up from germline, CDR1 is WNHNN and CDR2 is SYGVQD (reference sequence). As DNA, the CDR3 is TGCGCCAGCAGTGACACTCCTACAGGGTTAATCTACGAGCAGTACTTC. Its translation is CASSDTPTGLIYEQYF.

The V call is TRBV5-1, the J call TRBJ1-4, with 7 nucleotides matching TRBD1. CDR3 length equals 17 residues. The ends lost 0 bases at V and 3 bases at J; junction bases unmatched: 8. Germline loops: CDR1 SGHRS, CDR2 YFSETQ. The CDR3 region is CASSLVFGTASNEKLFF. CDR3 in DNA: TGCGCCAGCAGCTTGGTTTTTGGGACAGCATCTAATGAAAAACTGTTTTTT.

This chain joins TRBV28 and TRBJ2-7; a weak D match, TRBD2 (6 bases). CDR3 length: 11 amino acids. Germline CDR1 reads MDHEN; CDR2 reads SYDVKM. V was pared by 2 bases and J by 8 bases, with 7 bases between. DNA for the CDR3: TGTGCCAGCAGTTTAGGGGGGAAGCAGTACTTC. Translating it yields CASSLGGKQYF.

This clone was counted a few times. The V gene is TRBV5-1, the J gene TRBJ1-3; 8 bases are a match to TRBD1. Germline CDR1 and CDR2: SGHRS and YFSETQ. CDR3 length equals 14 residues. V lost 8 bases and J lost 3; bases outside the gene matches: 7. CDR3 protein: CARLTGTGGNTIYF. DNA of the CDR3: TGCGCCAGACTGACCGGGACAGGTGGAAACACCATATATTTT.